The 11 T cell receptor beta chains below come from one sample, sequenced in a study of cytomegalovirus exposure and HLA in healthy donors. Primers: 60 Vbeta forward and 13 Jbeta reverse. Sequencing used immunoSEQ multiplex PCR; TCRdb keeps in-frame clones, though not all of them. The profile covers 43,000 or so clones, with around 77% appearing a single time and approximately 1.5% taken by the ten largest. The sequenced sample consisted of PBMCs. These receptors were obtained from a man aged 30 to 39 in good health and CMV-seronegative.

The chain joins TRBV30 to TRBJ2-2, with 8 bases aligning to TRBD2. The ends lost 3 bases at V and 5 bases at J; junction bases unmatched: 5. Germline CDR1 reads GTSNPN; CDR2 reads SVGIG (reference sequence). This CDR3 contains 14 residues. The CDR3 DNA sequence: TGTGCCTGGAGAGGGGCTAGCGGGACCGGGGAGCTGTTTTTT. This gives the protein CAWRGASGTGELFF.

The rearrangement links TRBV2 to TRBJ1-4; TRBD1 agrees at 7 bases. Germline V CDR1 and CDR2: SNHLY, FYNNEI. This CDR3 contains 15 residues. After removal of 8 bases from V and 5 bases from J, the junction contained 11 bases not matched to a gene. The CDR3 nucleotides are TGTGCCAGCTCTACTACCGGGACAGCGAATGAAAAACTGTTTTTT. This encodes CASSTTGTANEKLFF.

This clone is a singleton in its sample. The chain employs TRBV30 and TRBJ1-1; D may be TRBD1 (5 bases). The CDR3 spans 13 residues. Between the trimmed V and J ends, which lost 2 bases and 1 base, there was a span of 8 bases. Germline V lookup: CDR1 GTSNPN, CDR2 SVGIG (reference sequence). The CDR3 is CAWSLGANTEAFF. The CDR3 nucleotides are TGTGCCTGGAGTTTAGGGGCGAACACTGAAGCTTTCTTT.

V is TRBV6-5 and J is TRBJ1-2; 7 bases map to TRBD1. J lost 7 bases, V lost 4 bases, and 15 bases had no gene match. The CDR3 spans 16 residues. Germline assignment: CDR1 MNHEY and CDR2 SVGAGI. The CDR3 spells CASSSPGGRGVPGYTF. The CDR3 DNA follows: TGTGCCAGCAGTTCCCCCGGCGGCAGGGGGGTCCCTGGCTACACCTTC.

About this clone itself: The sample contains more than one DNA sequence encoding this CDR3. The chain carries TRBV5-6 and TRBJ2-7; D call uncertain. Germline V gene sequence: CDR1 SGHDT, CDR2 YYEEEE. The CDR3 sequence is 15 residues long. V lost 0 bases and J lost 1, with 11 bases in between. CDR3 protein: CASSLGYAVSYEQYF. CDR3 DNA sequence: TGTGCCAGCAGCTTGGGGTACGCGGTGTCCTACGAGCAGTACTTC.

The chain couples TRBV7-8 to TRBJ2-3; unclear D gene. This CDR3 region has 16 residues. V was shortened by 5 bases and J by 2 bases, with 17 bases between the two germline ends. Germline loops: CDR1 SGHVS, CDR2 FQNEAQ. The DNA for the CDR3 is TGTGCCAGCAGCCGCGAACGGGTATTGAACACAGATACGCAGTATTTT. Translating it yields CASSRERVLNTDTQYF. The whole variable domain, filled in from reference TRBV7-8 and TRBJ2-3, reads GAGVSQSPRYKVAKRGQDVALRCDPISGHVSLFWYQQALGQGPEFLTYFQNEAQLDKSGLPSDRFFAERPEGSVSTLKIQRTQQEDSAVYLCASSRERVLNTDTQYFGPGTRLTVL.

The chain is built from TRBV5-1 and TRBJ2-2; 8 bases are shared with TRBD2. CDR3 length: 16 amino acids. Germline V gives CDR1 SGHRS, CDR2 YFSETQ. V lost 4 bases to trimming and J lost 6 bases; unmatched junction nucleotides: 11. CDR3: CASSLVAGGAAGELFF. The CDR3 DNA reads as TGCGCCAGCAGCCTAGTTGCGGGGGGCGCGGCCGGGGAGCTGTTTTTT.

The chain links TRBV19 to TRBJ2-1; 7 positions match TRBD2. In germline, CDR1 is LNHDA, CDR2 SQIVND (reference sequence). The CDR3 is 15 residues long. The ends lost 4 bases at V and 1 base at J; junction bases unmatched: 4. Here the CDR3 reads CASSTTSVSYNEQFF. DNA of the CDR3: TGTGCCAGTAGTACCACTAGCGTTTCCTACAATGAGCAGTTCTTC. Supplemented by reference TRBV19 and TRBJ2-1, the full variable domain reads DGGITQSPKYLFRKEGQNVTLSCEQNLNHDAMYWYRQDPGQGLRLIYYSQIVNDFQKGDIAEGYSVSREKKESFPLTVTSAQKNPTAFYLCASSTTSVSYNEQFFGPGTRLTVL.

The sample holds one count of this clone. The chain joins TRBV7-6 to TRBJ2-1; 16 bases are a match to TRBD2. From germline, CDR1 is SGHVS and CDR2 FNYEAQ. V trimming: 5 bases; J trimming: 1 base; junction bases outside the gene matches: 8. This CDR3 has 19 amino acids. In nucleotides, the CDR3 is TGTGCCAGCAGCGGGCCCGGGACTAGCGGGAGGGGATCCTACAATGAGCAGTTCTTC. As protein: CASSGPGTSGRGSYNEQFF.

This rearrangement joins TRBV7-2 to TRBJ2-5, with D unresolved. The CDR3 runs to 13 residues. Germline V CDR1 and CDR2: SGHTA, FQGNSA. V lost 3 bases and J 4 bases, leaving 9 bases between the germline ends. The CDR3 reads CASSFGQRETQYF. The CDR3 nucleotides read TGTGCCAGCAGCTTTGGCCAGCGAGAGACCCAGTACTTC.

The chain combines TRBV5-4 with TRBJ2-7; D gene uncertain. This CDR3 has 12 amino acids. V lost 10 bases, J lost 2 bases, and 13 bases lay in between. Germline CDR1 reads SGHNT; CDR2 reads YYREEE (reference sequence). CDR3 region: CARTNRTYEQYF. The CDR3 bases are TGTGCCCGAACGAACAGAACCTACGAGCAGTACTTC.